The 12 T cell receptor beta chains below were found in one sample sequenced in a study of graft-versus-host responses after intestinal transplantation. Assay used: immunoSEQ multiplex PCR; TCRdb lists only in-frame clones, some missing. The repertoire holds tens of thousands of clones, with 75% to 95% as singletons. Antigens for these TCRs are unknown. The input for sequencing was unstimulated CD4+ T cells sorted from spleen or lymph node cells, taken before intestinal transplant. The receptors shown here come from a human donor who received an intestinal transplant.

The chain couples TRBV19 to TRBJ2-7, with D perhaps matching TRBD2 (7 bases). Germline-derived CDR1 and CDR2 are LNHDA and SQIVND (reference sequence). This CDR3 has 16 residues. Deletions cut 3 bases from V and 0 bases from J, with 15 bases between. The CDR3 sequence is CASSIGSGGLSYEQYF. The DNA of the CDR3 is TGTGCCAGTAGTATTGGGTCCGGGGGGCTCTCCTACGAGCAGTACTTC.

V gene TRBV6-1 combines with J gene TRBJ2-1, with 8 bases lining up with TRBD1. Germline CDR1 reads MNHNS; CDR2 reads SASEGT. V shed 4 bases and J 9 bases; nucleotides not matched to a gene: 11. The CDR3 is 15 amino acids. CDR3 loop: CASSAGTGLLGEQFF. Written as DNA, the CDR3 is TGTGCCAGCAGTGCCGGGACAGGTTTGTTAGGTGAGCAGTTCTTC.

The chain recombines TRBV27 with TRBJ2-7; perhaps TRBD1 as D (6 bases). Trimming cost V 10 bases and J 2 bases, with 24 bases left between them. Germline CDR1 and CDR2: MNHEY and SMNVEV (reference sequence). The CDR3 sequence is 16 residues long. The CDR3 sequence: CATKKGMDSPTYEQYF. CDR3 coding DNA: TGTGCCACAAAGAAAGGCATGGACAGCCCCACCTACGAGCAGTACTTC.

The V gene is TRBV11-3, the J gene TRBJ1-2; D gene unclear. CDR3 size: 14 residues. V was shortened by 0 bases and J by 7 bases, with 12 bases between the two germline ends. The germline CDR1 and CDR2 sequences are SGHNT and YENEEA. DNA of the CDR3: TGTGCCAGCAGCTTAGACGGGTCTCCCCGTGGCTACACCTTC. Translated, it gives CASSLDGSPRGYTF.

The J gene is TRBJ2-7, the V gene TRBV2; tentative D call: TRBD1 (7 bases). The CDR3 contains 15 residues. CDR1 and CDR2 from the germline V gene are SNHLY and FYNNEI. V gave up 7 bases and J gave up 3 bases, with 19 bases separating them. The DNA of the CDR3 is TGTGCCAGCACCTGGGGGGCAGGGGGATTCTACGAGCAGTACTTC. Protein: CASTWGAGGFYEQYF. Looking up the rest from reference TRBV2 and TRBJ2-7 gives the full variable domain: EPEVTQTPSHQVTQMGQEVILRCVPISNHLYFYWYRQILGQKVEFLVSFYNNEISEKSEIFDDQFSVERPDGSNFTLKIRSTKLEDSAMYFCASTWGAGGFYEQYFGPGTRLTVT.

DNA for the CDR3: TGCGCCAGCAGCCAAGCCCCTACGGGGGTGGAAAGAGGCTACACCTTC. Protein product: CASSQAPTGVERGYTF. This chain uses TRBV4-3 with TRBJ1-2, with D maybe TRBD1 (5 bases). CDR1 is LGHNA, CDR2 YSLEER, per germline. V gave up 1 base and J gave up 8 bases, with 20 bases separating them. The CDR3 covers 16 residues.

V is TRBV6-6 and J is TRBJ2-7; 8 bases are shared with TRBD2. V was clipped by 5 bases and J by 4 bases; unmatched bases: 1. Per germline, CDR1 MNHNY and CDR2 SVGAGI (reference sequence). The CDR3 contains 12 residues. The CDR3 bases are TGTGCCAGCAGTCCTAGCGGGTACGAGCAGTACTTC. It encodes CASSPSGYEQYF.

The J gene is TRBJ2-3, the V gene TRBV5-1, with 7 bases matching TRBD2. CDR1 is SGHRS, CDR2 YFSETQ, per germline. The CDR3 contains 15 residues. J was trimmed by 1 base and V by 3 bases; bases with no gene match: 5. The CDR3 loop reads CASSYSRGGTDTQYF. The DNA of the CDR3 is TGCGCCAGCAGCTACTCTCGGGGGGGCACAGATACGCAGTATTTT.

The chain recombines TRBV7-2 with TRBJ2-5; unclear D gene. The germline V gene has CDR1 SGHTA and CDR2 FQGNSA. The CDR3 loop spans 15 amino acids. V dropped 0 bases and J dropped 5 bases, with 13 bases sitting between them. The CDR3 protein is CASSLAPRSPETQYF. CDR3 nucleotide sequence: TGTGCCAGCAGCTTAGCCCCACGGAGCCCGGAGACCCAGTACTTC.

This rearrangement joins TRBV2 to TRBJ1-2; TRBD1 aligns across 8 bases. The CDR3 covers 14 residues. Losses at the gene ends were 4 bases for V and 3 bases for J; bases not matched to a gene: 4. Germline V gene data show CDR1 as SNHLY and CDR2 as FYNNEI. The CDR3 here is CASSGQGMDYGYTF. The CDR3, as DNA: TGTGCCAGCAGTGGACAGGGGATGGACTATGGCTACACCTTC.

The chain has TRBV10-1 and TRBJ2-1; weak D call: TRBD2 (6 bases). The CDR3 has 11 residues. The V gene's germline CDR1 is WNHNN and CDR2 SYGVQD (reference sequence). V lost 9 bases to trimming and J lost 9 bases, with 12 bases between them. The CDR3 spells CASSFGGEQFF. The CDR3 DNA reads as TGCGCCAGTTCCTTCGGGGGTGAGCAGTTCTTC.

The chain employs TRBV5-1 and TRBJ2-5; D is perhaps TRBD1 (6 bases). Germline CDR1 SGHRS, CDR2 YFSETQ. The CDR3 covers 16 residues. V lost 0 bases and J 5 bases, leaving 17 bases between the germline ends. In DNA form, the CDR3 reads TGCGCCAGCAGCTTGGCCGGTTTGTCAGGGGAGGAGACCCAGTACTTC. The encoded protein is CASSLAGLSGEETQYF.